Below, 29 T cell receptor beta chains from the same sample are listed, as sequenced in a study of cytomegalovirus exposure and HLA in healthy donors. Generated by immunoSEQ multiplex PCR, the TCRdb table keeps only in-frame clones and is missing some. In the table there are 300,000 or so clones, approximately 88% of which are singletons. Sequencing was performed on PBMCs. Receptors originate from a man aged 25 to 45 in good health and CMV-seronegative.

The chain has TRBV13 and TRBJ2-1, with TRBD2 matching over 13 bases. This CDR3 is 16 amino acids long. The trim removed 5 bases at V and 11 bases at J, leaving 12 bases unmatched. The germline gives CDR1 PRHDT, CDR2 FYEKMQ (reference sequence). CDR3 protein: CASSHQGLAGYTQQFF. In nucleotides, the CDR3 is TGTGCCAGCAGCCACCAGGGACTAGCGGGATATACTCAGCAGTTCTTC.

J is TRBJ1-6 and V is TRBV7-9, with D perhaps TRBD1 (5 bases). This CDR3 contains 14 residues. V was clipped by 3 bases and J by 7 bases, with 10 bases between them. Germline V gene lookup returns CDR1 SEHNR and CDR2 FQNEAQ (reference sequence). The CDR3, as DNA: TGTGCCAGCAGCTTCGGACATGGGAATTCACCCCTCCACTTT. Translated, it gives CASSFGHGNSPLHF.

This rearrangement joins TRBV7-9 to TRBJ2-7, with 7 bases that match TRBD1. CDR3 length: 14 amino acids. Germline CDR1 and CDR2: SEHNR and FQNEAQ (reference sequence). V gave up 5 bases and J gave up 5 bases; unmatched junction bases: 9. CDR3 DNA: TGTGCCAGCAGCGGCGGACAGGTGCCTGACGAGCAGTACTTC. This translates into CASSGGQVPDEQYF.

The chain has TRBV7-2 and TRBJ1-2, with D hard to call. CDR1 is SGHTA, CDR2 FQGNSA, per germline. Trimming stripped 4 bases from V and 4 bases from J, with 10 bases between. This CDR3 spans 13 amino acids. The CDR3 sequence is CASSSGMSYGYTF. CDR3 in DNA: TGTGCCAGCAGCTCGGGGATGAGCTATGGCTACACCTTC. Supplemented by reference TRBV7-2 and TRBJ1-2, the full variable domain reads GAGVSQSPSNKVTEKGKDVELRCDPISGHTALYWYRQSLGQGLEFLIYFQGNSAPDKSGLPSDRFSAERTGGSVSTLTIQRTQQEDSAVYLCASSSGMSYGYTFGSGTRLTVV.

A single count supports this clone. The gene calls are TRBV2 and TRBJ2-5, with 10 bases that match TRBD1. With 4 bases clipped from V and 5 bases from J, the junction kept 7 bases outside the gene matches. The CDR3 is made up of 15 amino acids. Per germline, CDR1 SNHLY and CDR2 FYNNEI. The DNA of the CDR3 is TGTGCCAGCAGTGGAGGGACAGGGGATCGGGAGACCCAGTACTTC. Translating it yields CASSGGTGDRETQYF.

This clone was detected only once. The CDR3 coding sequence is TGTGCCAGCAGCTTGTCGCAGGGGGACTCCTACAATGAGCAGTTCTTC. Protein: CASSLSQGDSYNEQFF. The genes are TRBV5-6 and TRBJ2-1; 7 positions match TRBD1. CDR3 length equals 16 residues. Germline assignment: CDR1 SGHDT and CDR2 YYEEEE. V was pared by 1 base and J by 0 bases, with 4 bases of the junction left unmatched.

The chain has TRBV5-4 and TRBJ2-3; 14 positions agree with TRBD2. V was pared by 4 bases and J by 0 bases, with 7 bases of the junction left unmatched. Germline V gene lookup returns CDR1 SGHNT and CDR2 YYREEE (reference sequence). The CDR3 runs to 18 residues. In DNA form, the CDR3 reads TGTGCCAGCAGCGCGGGGACTAGCGGGGGCGGGAGCACAGATACGCAGTATTTT. Protein sequence: CASSAGTSGGGSTDTQYF.

This clone was picked up a small number of times. V and J are TRBV6-6 and TRBJ2-1, with D unresolved. V was shortened by 5 bases and J by 7 bases, with 6 bases between the two germline ends. Germline V CDR1 and CDR2: MNHNY, SVGAGI (reference sequence). This CDR3 spans 11 amino acids. CDR3 coding DNA: TGTGCCAGCAGTCCGAGGAATGAGCAGTTCTTC. As protein: CASSPRNEQFF.

This clone was counted once. The V gene is TRBV5-1, the J gene TRBJ2-3; 9 bases are shared with TRBD2. With V trimmed by 4 bases and J by 6 bases, 12 bases remained unmatched. Germline CDR1 reads SGHRS; CDR2 reads YFSETQ. The CDR3 consists of 16 residues. This CDR3 is CASSGSGSGLADTQYF. The DNA of the CDR3 is TGCGCCAGCAGCGGATCTGGCAGTGGACTAGCGGATACGCAGTATTTT.

The chain couples TRBV7-9 to TRBJ1-5, with 7 bases aligning to TRBD1. This CDR3 comprises 15 residues. CDR1 SEHNR and CDR2 FQNEAQ come from the germline V gene (reference sequence). After removal of 5 bases from V and 6 bases from J, the junction contained 10 bases not matched to a gene. The CDR3 nucleotides read TGTGCCAGCAGCCGAACAGGGGAATTAGGTCAGCCCCAGCATTTT. Protein sequence: CASSRTGELGQPQHF.

The V call is TRBV4-3, the J call TRBJ1-4, with TRBD1 matching 10 bases. CDR1 and CDR2 (germline): LGHNA, YSLEER. With V trimmed by 4 bases and J by 8 bases, 10 bases remained unmatched. There are 16 residues in the CDR3. The CDR3 region has the DNA TGCGCCAGCAGCCGACAAGACCGGGACAGGGGAGAAAAACTGTTTTTT. It codes for CASSRQDRDRGEKLFF.

This clone was seen a handful of times. The gene calls are TRBV10-1 and TRBJ2-7; a possible D gene is TRBD2 (6 bases). Trimming took off 5 bases at V and 1 base at J, with 12 bases between the two ends. CDR1 and CDR2 (germline): WNHNN, SYGVQD (reference sequence). The CDR3 covers 14 residues. The DNA of the CDR3 is TGCGCCAGCAGTCTCGGGGGAGCGTCCTACGAGCAGTACTTC. It specifies CASSLGGASYEQYF.

The rearrangement links TRBV9 to TRBJ2-1, with D possibly being TRBD1 (5 bases). Germline V lookup: CDR1 SGDLS, CDR2 YYNGEE. This CDR3 is 18 amino acids long. Trimming took 4 bases from V and 1 from J, leaving 21 bases between them. As DNA, the CDR3 is TGTGCCAGCAGCCCCCAGGCCCGATATCGGACATCCTACAATGAGCAGTTCTTC. This codes for CASSPQARYRTSYNEQFF.

V and J are TRBV19 and TRBJ1-2; D possibly corresponds to TRBD1 (6 bases). Trimming removed 4 bases at V and 8 bases at J, with 14 bases between. Per the germline V gene, CDR1 is LNHDA and CDR2 is SQIVND (reference sequence). The CDR3 length is 13 residues. CDR3 bases: TGTGCCAGTAGTACTCAGGGGAGAGGAGGCTACACCTTC. Residues: CASSTQGRGGYTF.

This rearrangement joins TRBV7-9 to TRBJ2-1; 8 nucleotides agree with TRBD1. V shed 4 bases, J shed 6 bases, and the junction held 2 bases outside the gene matches. The CDR3 contains 13 residues. In germline, CDR1 is SEHNR, CDR2 FQNEAQ (reference sequence). The CDR3 spells CASSWTGPNEQFF. CDR3 nucleotide sequence: TGTGCCAGCAGCTGGACAGGGCCCAATGAGCAGTTCTTC.

The rearrangement links TRBV9 to TRBJ2-3, with TRBD2 matching over 8 bases. V lost 10 bases and J lost 6; bases outside the gene matches: 7. Per the germline V gene, CDR1 is SGDLS and CDR2 is YYNGEE. The CDR3 runs 12 residues. This CDR3 is CASGGGRDTQYF. The CDR3 DNA reads as TGTGCCTCCGGGGGGGGCAGGGATACGCAGTATTTT.

The chain carries TRBV5-1 and TRBJ1-6; 8 bases are shared with TRBD1. The CDR3 covers 17 residues. V lost 0 bases, J lost 6 bases, and 8 bases stayed unmatched. Germline lookup yields CDR1 SGHRS and CDR2 YFSETQ. This CDR3 is CASSLDHPGQVNSPLHF. In DNA form, the CDR3 reads TGCGCCAGCAGCTTGGACCATCCGGGACAGGTTAATTCACCCCTCCACTTT.

This CDR3 is CASSQAGVPLQPQHF. DNA of the CDR3: TGTGCCAGCTCCCAAGCGGGGGTCCCTCTTCAGCCCCAGCATTTT. This sequence joins TRBV18 and TRBJ1-5, with a possible D match to TRBD1 (5 bases). The length of the CDR3 is 15 residues. Trimming stripped 6 bases from V and 6 bases from J, with 18 bases between. CDR1 KGHSH and CDR2 LQKENI come from the germline V gene.

CDR3 sequence reads: CASSLGTANSPLHF. CDR3 DNA: TGCGCCAGCAGCTTGGGGACAGCAAATTCACCCCTCCACTTT. This rearrangement joins TRBV5-1 to TRBJ1-6; D may be TRBD1 (6 bases). V lost 0 bases, J lost 7 bases, and 8 bases lay in between. The CDR3 extends over 14 amino acids. In germline, CDR1 is SGHRS, CDR2 YFSETQ.

The genes are TRBV29-1 and TRBJ1-1; 10 nucleotides match TRBD1. V gave up 6 bases and J gave up 6 bases; unmatched junction bases: 7. CDR1 is SQVTM and CDR2 is ANQGSEA in the germline V gene. The CDR3 runs to 13 residues. The CDR3 reads CSVVGQGFAEAFF. In DNA, the CDR3 is TGCAGCGTGGTGGGACAGGGGTTCGCTGAAGCTTTCTTT.

The genes are TRBV25-1 and TRBJ1-4; D gene ambiguous. Germline-derived CDR1 and CDR2 are MGHDK and SYGVNS. V lost 2 bases to trimming and J lost 6 bases, with 13 bases between them. The CDR3 is 15 amino acids. This chain's CDR3 is CASSEVGGLYEKLFF. CDR3 coding DNA: TGTGCCAGCAGTGAAGTAGGCGGGCTTTATGAAAAACTGTTTTTT. The variable domain in full, completed from reference TRBV25-1 and TRBJ1-4, reads EADIYQTPRYLVIGTGKKITLECSQTMGHDKMYWYQQDPGMELHLIHYSYGVNSTEKGDLSSESTVSRIRTEHFPLTLESARPSHTSQYLCASSEVGGLYEKLFFGSGTQLSVL.

The gene calls are TRBV19 and TRBJ2-7; D might be TRBD1 (8 bases). The length of the CDR3 is 15 residues. V lost 6 bases, J lost 3 bases, and 18 bases lay in between. Germline values: CDR1 LNHDA, CDR2 SQIVND (reference sequence). CDR3 sequence (DNA): TGTGCCAGTAGACTCACGACAGGGGACTACTACGAGCAGTACTTC. It is translated as CASRLTTGDYYEQYF.

A few counts support this clone. V is TRBV2 and J is TRBJ2-3, with 7 bases lining up with TRBD2. The V segment lost 5 bases and the J segment 3 bases; nucleotides outside the gene matches: 5. Germline loops: CDR1 SNHLY, CDR2 FYNNEI. The CDR3 sequence is 14 residues long. The CDR3 DNA reads as TGTGCCAGCAGTATGACTAGCAGGACAGATACGCAGTATTTT. Amino acids: CASSMTSRTDTQYF.

This clone appeared once. The V and J genes are TRBV4-1 and TRBJ1-1; D gene uncertain. The germline V and J ends were trimmed by 1 base and 3 bases, with 9 bases remaining between them. This CDR3 comprises 14 residues. The germline V gene has CDR1 MGHRA and CDR2 YSYEKL. For the CDR3, the DNA is TGCGCCAGCAGCCAAGGAGAGGGCTACACTGAAGCTTTCTTT. It is translated as CASSQGEGYTEAFF.

The chain combines TRBV6-5 with TRBJ1-5, with 8 bases lining up with TRBD1. In germline, CDR1 is MNHEY, CDR2 SVGAGI. The trim removed 6 bases at V and 6 bases at J, leaving 7 bases unmatched. This CDR3 is 14 amino acids long. CDR3 sequence reads: CASSQTGVGQPQHF. The CDR3 DNA reads as TGTGCCAGCAGCCAGACAGGGGTTGGTCAGCCCCAGCATTTT.

The chain recombines TRBV7-8 with TRBJ2-3, with TRBD1 as a possible D gene (5 bases). Deletions cut 1 base from V and 3 bases from J, with 11 bases between. The CDR3 extends over 15 amino acids. Germline loops: CDR1 SGHVS, CDR2 FQNEAQ. The CDR3 is CASSLGGRGTDTQYF. DNA for the CDR3: TGTGCCAGCAGCTTAGGGGGTAGGGGTACAGATACGCAGTATTTT.

The CDR3 region is CASSPRTGKETQYF. In DNA form, the CDR3 reads TGTGCCAGCTCACCTCGGACTGGAAAAGAGACCCAGTACTTC. This chain uses TRBV18 with TRBJ2-5, with D maybe TRBD2 (5 bases). This CDR3 region has 14 residues. The V end lost 3 bases, the J end lost 3 bases, and 11 bases lay between the germline ends. Germline-derived CDR1 and CDR2 are KGHSH and LQKENI.

This chain links TRBV28 with TRBJ2-7; a possible D gene is TRBD1 (5 bases). The CDR3 consists of 11 residues. The germline gives CDR1 MDHEN, CDR2 SYDVKM. V was pared by 5 bases and J by 7 bases, with 9 bases between. CDR3 DNA: TGTGCCAGCAGTCCCCGGACAGAGCAGTACTTC. This translates into CASSPRTEQYF.

This chain links TRBV6-5 with TRBJ2-7; 9 nucleotides line up with TRBD2. Per germline, CDR1 MNHEY and CDR2 SVGAGI. The CDR3 extends over 14 amino acids. J lost 0 bases, V lost 6 bases, and 3 bases had no gene match. The CDR3 DNA sequence: TGTGCCAGCAGGGGCGGGGGGGCCTCCTACGAGCAGTACTTC. This encodes CASRGGGASYEQYF.